These 27 T cell receptor beta chains were all obtained from the same sample, sequenced in a study of blood T cell repertoires in COVID-19. The protocol was immunoSEQ multiplex PCR, while the TCRdb copy is restricted to in-frame clones and leaves out a portion. The table records almost 400,000 clones, 87% of them present only once. Sequenced material: peripheral blood. These receptors originate from a woman aged 60-70 years with COVID-19, enrolled during active disease.

The chain links TRBV5-1 to TRBJ1-1, with 9 bases fitting TRBD1. The V and J ends lost 3 bases and 4 bases, in that order; junction bases with no gene match: 7. This CDR3 has 15 amino acids. Looked up from germline, CDR1 is SGHRS and CDR2 is YFSETQ. The CDR3 coding sequence is TGCGCCAGCAGCTGGGGAGGGACAGGGAGCACTGAAGCTTTCTTT. Its translation is CASSWGGTGSTEAFF.

This chain connects TRBV3-1 (or the pseudogene TRBV3-2) to TRBJ2-7; 10 nucleotides match TRBD1. The V gene end was trimmed by 2 bases and the J gene end by 2 bases; junction bases not matched to a gene: 3. Germline V gene lookup returns CDR1 LGHDT and CDR2 YNNKEL (reference sequence). The CDR3 runs to 15 residues. The CDR3 nucleotides are TGTGCCAGCAGCCAATCCGGGACAGGGGCCTACGAGCAGTACTTC. Translated, it gives CASSQSGTGAYEQYF.

This sequence joins TRBV19 and TRBJ1-1, with D possibly being TRBD1 (6 bases). This CDR3 region has 15 residues. The germline V gene encodes CDR1 LNHDA and CDR2 SQIVND (reference sequence). V was cut by 3 bases and J by 0 bases, with 11 bases left in between. CDR3: CASSILDRMNTEAFF. Written as DNA, the CDR3 is TGTGCCAGTAGTATTCTGGACAGAATGAACACTGAAGCTTTCTTT.

This clone occurred once. The CDR3 here is CASIVGGGADTQYF. For the CDR3, the DNA is TGTGCCAGCATAGTCGGCGGGGGGGCAGATACGCAGTATTTT. The chain joins TRBV7-2 to TRBJ2-3; 9 nucleotides match TRBD2. The CDR3 totals 14 residues. Germline assignment: CDR1 SGHTA and CDR2 FQGNSA. The junction had 6 bases not matched to a gene; V was cut back by 7 bases and J by 4 bases.

The J gene is TRBJ1-5, the V gene TRBV4-1; TRBD1 aligns across 10 bases. Germline V lookup: CDR1 MGHRA, CDR2 YSYEKL. J was trimmed by 6 bases and V by 5 bases; bases with no gene match: 7. The CDR3 runs to 15 residues. The CDR3 coding sequence is TGCGCCAGCAGCGAGGACAGGGGGGTAGGTCAGCCCCAGCATTTT. It codes for CASSEDRGVGQPQHF.

CDR3 region: CASSQGPGQGTFFNYGYTF. CDR3 in DNA: TGTGCCAGCAGCCAAGGCCCGGGACAGGGAACTTTTTTTAACTATGGCTACACCTTC. This rearrangement joins TRBV3-1 (or the pseudogene TRBV3-2) to TRBJ1-2, with TRBD1 matching 9 bases. Germline V gene sequence: CDR1 LGHDT, CDR2 YNNKEL (reference sequence). CDR3 length equals 19 residues. J gave up 1 base and V 1 base, and 13 bases lay outside the gene matches.

V is TRBV5-1 and J is TRBJ1-1, with a possible D match to TRBD1 (6 bases). Germline V gene data show CDR1 as SGHRS and CDR2 as YFSETQ. V shed 4 bases and J shed 2 bases, with 9 bases lying between them. The CDR3 contains 13 residues. CDR3 loop: CASSEGVNTEAFF. The CDR3 region has the DNA TGCGCCAGCAGCGAGGGGGTCAACACTGAAGCTTTCTTT.

J is TRBJ1-2 and V is TRBV10-3, with 10 nucleotides matching TRBD1. Germline lookup yields CDR1 ENHRY and CDR2 SYGVKD. This CDR3 spans 17 amino acids. Trimming took 2 bases from V and 0 from J; bases not matched to a gene: 6. For the CDR3, the DNA is TGTGCCATCAGTGAGGGGACAGGGGACCCAGCTAACTATGGCTACACCTTC. Translation gives CAISEGTGDPANYGYTF.

The rearrangement joins TRBV15 to TRBJ1-3; D unresolved. This CDR3 spans 16 amino acids. The V and J ends lost 3 bases and 4 bases respectively, with 16 bases between them. The germline gives CDR1 LNHNV, CDR2 YYDKDF (reference sequence). CDR3 nucleotide sequence: TGTGCCACCAGCAGTCCCCCCCGGTTTTTAGGAAACACCATATATTTT. Encoded protein: CATSSPPRFLGNTIYF.

The chain is built from TRBV28 and TRBJ2-7; 9 bases are shared with TRBD2. Unmatched junction bases numbered 6, after V lost 2 bases and J lost 4 bases. The CDR3 loop spans 15 amino acids. Looked up from germline, CDR1 is MDHEN and CDR2 is SYDVKM. CDR3 region: CASSLGSGGHYEQYF. In nucleotides, the CDR3 is TGTGCCAGCAGTTTAGGAAGCGGGGGGCATTACGAGCAGTACTTC.

The CDR3: CASSSERTDTQYF. The CDR3, as DNA: TGTGCCAGCAGTTCAGAACGCACAGATACGCAGTATTTT. This sequence joins TRBV27 and TRBJ2-3, with no clear D. Per germline, CDR1 MNHEY and CDR2 SMNVEV (reference sequence). This CDR3 has 13 residues. V lost 4 bases to trimming and J lost 1 base, with 6 bases between them.

This clone has just a few counts. The chain links TRBV10-1 to TRBJ1-1, with 7 nucleotides matching TRBD1. This CDR3 region has 15 residues. V shed 4 bases, J shed 1 base, and the junction held 6 bases outside the gene matches. The germline gives CDR1 WNHNN, CDR2 SYGVQD (reference sequence). The CDR3 sequence is CASSAGRQGNTEAFF. CDR3 DNA: TGCGCCAGCAGTGCGGGAAGACAGGGGAACACTGAAGCTTTCTTT.

The V and J genes are TRBV3-1 (or the pseudogene TRBV3-2) and TRBJ2-1; D possibly corresponds to TRBD1 (6 bases). Germline V gene data show CDR1 as LGHDT and CDR2 as YNNKEL (reference sequence). Trimming took 3 bases from V and 7 from J, leaving 19 bases between them. The CDR3 has 16 residues. CDR3 amino acids: CASSHVLRAGDNEQFF. The CDR3 region has the DNA TGTGCCAGCAGCCATGTTCTCAGGGCAGGGGATAATGAGCAGTTCTTC.

J is TRBJ2-1 and V is TRBV2; 8 bases align to TRBD2. Germline values: CDR1 SNHLY, CDR2 FYNNEI. With 4 bases clipped from V and 4 bases from J, the junction kept 9 bases outside the gene matches. The CDR3 length is 16 residues. The CDR3 is CASSALSGGPYNEQFF. The DNA for the CDR3 is TGTGCCAGCAGTGCCTTAAGCGGGGGCCCTTACAATGAGCAGTTCTTC.

The rearrangement links TRBV9 to TRBJ1-6, with TRBD1 identical over 7 bases. The CDR3 spans 16 residues. V gave up 4 bases and J gave up 3 bases; unmatched junction bases: 7. The germline V gene has CDR1 SGDLS and CDR2 YYNGEE. This chain's CDR3 is CASSSGQDLYNSPLHF. The DNA for the CDR3 is TGTGCCAGCAGCTCCGGACAGGACCTCTATAATTCACCCCTCCACTTT.

V usage is TRBV13 and J usage is TRBJ2-5, with 9 bases identical to TRBD1. This CDR3 comprises 15 residues. V lost 5 bases and J lost 4; bases outside the gene matches: 8. The germline V gene encodes CDR1 PRHDT and CDR2 FYEKMQ (reference sequence). This chain's CDR3 is CASSLKTGGRETQYF. The CDR3 DNA sequence: TGTGCCAGCAGCCTAAAGACAGGGGGAAGAGAGACCCAGTACTTC.

This clone showed up just a few times. The chain combines TRBV6-5 with TRBJ1-4, with TRBD1 matching 7 bases. This CDR3 has 15 residues. Germline-derived CDR1 and CDR2 are MNHEY and SVGAGI. Germline trimming cut 6 bases from V and 5 bases from J; bases unmatched to any gene: 9. The CDR3 bases are TGTGCCAGCAGATCACCGGGACAGCTCAATGAAAAACTGTTTTTT. It specifies CASRSPGQLNEKLFF.

As DNA, the CDR3 is TGCGCCAGCAGTCAACCGCAGGACAGGGGGGACTACGAGCAGTACTTC. The encoded protein is CASSQPQDRGDYEQYF. V usage is TRBV23-1 and J usage is TRBJ2-7; 10 bases map to TRBD1. TRBV23-1 is known as an ORF, though its function is uncertain. CDR3 length: 16 amino acids. V lost 2 bases, J lost 3 bases, and 7 bases stayed unmatched.

This clone was counted between two and nine times. This chain uses TRBV4-1 with TRBJ1-2; no firm D call. Trimming cost V 4 bases and J 2 bases, with 11 bases left between them. The CDR3 consists of 14 residues. Looked up from germline, CDR1 is MGHRA and CDR2 is YSYEKL. The CDR3 loop is CASSRQQSNYGYTF. DNA for the CDR3: TGCGCCAGCAGCCGCCAACAGTCAAACTATGGCTACACCTTC.

This clone was observed once. The chain joins TRBV18 to TRBJ2-2; D may be TRBD2 (6 bases). Trimming took 2 bases from V and 6 from J, leaving 7 bases between them. The germline V gene encodes CDR1 KGHSH and CDR2 LQKENI. CDR3 length equals 13 residues. DNA for the CDR3: TGTGCCAGCTCACCAGCGGGGTCCGGGGAGCTGTTTTTT. It is translated as CASSPAGSGELFF.

V is TRBV6-5 and J is TRBJ2-2; 7 bases align to TRBD1. V dropped 6 bases and J dropped 2; count of bases not matched to a gene: 6. Germline assignment: CDR1 MNHEY and CDR2 SVGAGI. This CDR3 is built from 15 residues. The CDR3 sequence: CASSLDRLNTGELFF. The CDR3 DNA sequence: TGTGCCAGCAGCCTGGACAGGCTCAACACCGGGGAGCTGTTTTTT.

The chain is built from TRBV28 and TRBJ1-2, with D unclear. The CDR3 has 13 residues. V lost 5 bases and J 9 bases, leaving 16 bases between the germline ends. In germline, CDR1 is MDHEN, CDR2 SYDVKM. CDR3 bases: TGTGCCAGCAGTCCCGACATGATTAGTCGCTACACCTTC. This codes for CASSPDMISRYTF.

The chain combines TRBV12-3 or TRBV12-4 with TRBJ1-3; D gene unclear. CDR3 size: 11 residues. V was shortened by 5 bases and J by 8 bases, with 7 bases between the two germline ends. Written as DNA, the CDR3 is TGTGCCAGCAGTCTCCTAGACACCATATATTTT. This sequence encodes CASSLLDTIYF.

This rearrangement joins TRBV7-9 to TRBJ2-7; TRBD1 aligns across 9 bases. Germline trimming cut 1 base from V and 3 bases from J; bases unmatched to any gene: 4. Germline CDR1 is SEHNR and CDR2 is FQNEAQ (reference sequence). This CDR3 is 15 amino acids long. CDR3 sequence (DNA): TGTGCCAGCAGCTTAGTTCGGACAGGGGACTACGAGCAGTACTTC. It yields the protein CASSLVRTGDYEQYF.

The chain combines TRBV28 with TRBJ2-1, with 7 bases aligning to TRBD1. CDR3 length: 14 residues. The V segment lost 6 bases and the J segment 6 bases; nucleotides outside the gene matches: 8. From germline, CDR1 is MDHEN and CDR2 SYDVKM. This CDR3 reads CASRTGYGGNEQFF. CDR3 nucleotide sequence: TGTGCCAGCAGGACAGGGTATGGGGGCAATGAGCAGTTCTTC.

The V and J genes are TRBV9 and TRBJ2-1; 10 bases fit TRBD1. The ends lost 4 bases at V and 5 bases at J; junction bases unmatched: 6. Germline assignment: CDR1 SGDLS and CDR2 YYNGEE. The CDR3 has 15 residues. The CDR3 region is CASSPRTGGNNEQFF. DNA of the CDR3: TGTGCCAGCAGCCCCCGGACAGGGGGGAACAATGAGCAGTTCTTC.

The chain couples TRBV9 to TRBJ2-2, with 9 positions matching TRBD2. Germline V gives CDR1 SGDLS, CDR2 YYNGEE. The length of the CDR3 is 17 residues. The ends lost 0 bases at V and 7 bases at J; junction bases unmatched: 10. This CDR3 is CASSVVHSGGAGGELFF. CDR3 bases: TGTGCCAGCAGCGTAGTGCATAGCGGGGGAGCAGGCGGGGAGCTGTTTTTT. The full variable domain, in which reference TRBV9 and TRBJ2-2 provide the parts outside the CDR3, is DSGVTQTPKHLITATGQRVTLRCSPRSGDLSVYWYQQSLDQGLQFLIQYYNGEERAKGNILERFSAQQFPDLHSELNLSSLELGDSALYFCASSVVHSGGAGGELFFGEGSRLTVL.